This is a list of T cell receptor beta chains from one sample in a study of shared clonotypes between healthy human individuals. Sequencing was performed with immunoSEQ multiplex PCR; in TCRdb, only in-frame clones are kept and a portion is missing. The profile shows hundreds of thousands of clones, more than 70% of them singletons. The sample was memory CD4+ T cells sorted from blood. These receptors were collected from a woman under 40 in good health. The CDR3 runs from the conserved cysteine through the conserved F or W. D genes are given only for firm matches. Size tells how often a clone was seen (once, few, many) or the class of an expanded clone, and some rows leave it out.

V	D	J	size	DNA	CDR3
TRBV2	NA	TRBJ1-1	NA	TGTGCCAGCAGTGAAAGAGGGGGGAACACTGAAGCTTTCTTT	CASSERGGNTEAFF
TRBV28	NA	TRBJ1-3	NA	TGTGCCAGCAGAATGGGCCTCTCAAGCTCTGGAAACACCATATATTTT	CASRMGLSSSGNTIYF
TRBV6-1	NA	TRBJ1-3	NA	TGTGCCAGCAGTGAATTCGGGGCCGACTCTGGAAACACCATATATTTT	CASSEFGADSGNTIYF
TRBV7-9	TRBD2	TRBJ2-1	once	TGTGCCAGCAGCTTAATATTCGGCGGGAGGAGCTCCTACAATGAGCAGTTCTTC	CASSLIFGGRSSYNEQFF
TRBV5-8	NA	TRBJ1-4	NA	TGTGCCAGCAGCCCAGAGGGCTGGGACGTTGCAACTAATGAAAAACTGTTTTTT	CASSPEGWDVATNEKLFF
TRBV11-2	NA	TRBJ2-7	NA	TGTGCCAGCAGCCACGATGGTGACGAGCAGTACTTC	CASSHDGDEQYF
TRBV28	NA	TRBJ2-7	NA	TGTGCCAGCAGGGTAGGAGAAGAGCAGTACTTC	CASRVGEEQYF
TRBV10-3	NA	TRBJ2-3	NA	TGTGCCATCAGTGAGCAGACAGATACGCAGTATTTT	CAISEQTDTQYF
TRBV5-4	NA	TRBJ2-5	many	TGTGCCAGCAGCTCGGGGACCATCCAAGAGACCCAGTACTTC	CASSSGTIQETQYF
TRBV6-5	NA	TRBJ2-5	once	TGTGCCAGCAGTTACTCAGGGAGGAAAGAGACCCAGTACTTC	CASSYSGRKETQYF
TRBV19	NA	TRBJ2-1	once	TGTGCCAGTAGTTTTGGGTGGAGCTCCTACAATGAGCAGTTCTTC	CASSFGWSSYNEQFF
TRBV5-1	NA	TRBJ2-2	NA	TGCGCCAGCAGCTTCTGGGAGGATACTACCGGGGAGCTGTTTTTT	CASSFWEDTTGELFF
TRBV10-2	NA	TRBJ1-3	NA	TGCGCCAGCAGCCCTCAGGGTAACTCTGGAAACACCATATATTTT	CASSPQGNSGNTIYF
TRBV6-4	NA	TRBJ1-1	once	TGTGCCATCCTTACAAAACGGGGAGCTTTCTTT	CAILTKRGAFF
TRBV18	NA	TRBJ2-2	NA	TGTGCCAGCTCACCACCGGCAGGGATGAACACCGGGGAGCTGTTTTTT	CASSPPAGMNTGELFF
TRBV28	NA	TRBJ1-1	NA	TGTGCCAGCAGTTTATTTAAGGTCCGGAACAGGGACACGAACACTGAAGCTTTCTTT	CASSLFKVRNRDTNTEAFF
TRBV19	NA	TRBJ1-1	once	TGTGCCAGTAGTCCCCGTTCGGGAGTTTACACTGAAGCTTTCTTT	CASSPRSGVYTEAFF
TRBV29-1	NA	TRBJ2-7	NA	TGCAGCGGAGGATCAGGAACCTACGAGCAGTACTTC	CSGGSGTYEQYF
TRBV5-6	NA	TRBJ1-1	NA	TGTGCCAGCAGCGGGACCCTATTGGTGGGCACTGAAGCTTTCTTT	CASSGTLLVGTEAFF
TRBV7-2	TRBD1	TRBJ1-1	once	TGTGCCAGCAGCTGGGACAGACAGGTCGGCACTGAAGCTTTCTTT	CASSWDRQVGTEAFF
TRBV25-1	TRBD2	TRBJ2-5	NA	TGTGCCAGCAGTGAGGGACTAGCGGGAAGCCAAGAGACCCAGTACTTC	CASSEGLAGSQETQYF
TRBV19	NA	TRBJ1-5	NA	TGTGCCAGTAGTTGGGACGGTGGGGACAATCAGCCCCAGCATTTT	CASSWDGGDNQPQHF
TRBV27	NA	TRBJ1-2	NA	TGTGCCAGCAGTTTGTTACCTCAGGGTTCAGCGAGGGGCTACACCTTC	CASSLLPQGSARGYTF
TRBV19	TRBD1	TRBJ2-7	once	TGTGCCAGTAGTAAAGGGACAGGATACGAGCAGTACTTC	CASSKGTGYEQYF
TRBV7-8	NA	TRBJ2-1	NA	TGTGCCAGCAGCCCGTTAAGCAGTGGCAATGAGCAGTTCTTC	CASSPLSSGNEQFF
TRBV2	TRBD1	TRBJ1-5	NA	TGTGCCAGCAGAGGACAGGGCGATCAGCCCCAGCATTTT	CASRGQGDQPQHF
TRBV29-1	TRBD1	TRBJ2-7	once	TGCAGCGTTGAACGGGACAGCTACGAGCAGTACTTC	CSVERDSYEQYF
TRBV6-6	NA	TRBJ2-7	NA	TGTGCCAGCAGTTTGCAACCCGACCTCTACGAGCAGTACTTC	CASSLQPDLYEQYF
TRBV19	NA	TRBJ2-3	NA	TGTGCCAGTAGTATTGGCGGACGGCACACAGATACGCAGTATTTT	CASSIGGRHTDTQYF
TRBV18	TRBD2	TRBJ2-4	NA	TGTGCCAGCTCACCATCCGGGGGGTTTCCCAAAAACATTCAGTACTTC	CASSPSGGFPKNIQYF
TRBV28	TRBD1	TRBJ1-2	NA	TGTGCCAGCAGGGGCACAGGGGGCCTCACTTTTAACTATGGCTACACCTTC	CASRGTGGLTFNYGYTF
TRBV2	NA	TRBJ1-5	once	TGTGCCAGCAGAGGGGGAATCTTTGGCAATCAGCCCCAGCATTTT	CASRGGIFGNQPQHF
TRBV5-1	NA	TRBJ1-2	once	TGCGCCAGCAGCTCGGGACCGAACTATGGCTACACCTTC	CASSSGPNYGYTF
TRBV2	NA	TRBJ2-2	many	TGTGCCAGCCATGGGTCGACAGGGAACACCGGGGAGCTGTTTTTT	CASHGSTGNTGELFF
TRBV11-3	TRBD1	TRBJ1-1	NA	TGTGCCAGCAGCTTAGGACAGGGGGGGACTGAAGCTTTCTTT	CASSLGQGGTEAFF
TRBV7-2	NA	TRBJ2-2	NA	TGTGCCAGCAGCCTGGGACTGGCGAACACCGGGGAGCTGTTTTTT	CASSLGLANTGELFF
TRBV5-1	NA	TRBJ1-2	NA	TGCGCCAGCAGCTTGGCCGGCGAAGCCGACTATGGCTACACCTTC	CASSLAGEADYGYTF
TRBV2	NA	TRBJ1-2	NA	TGTGCCAGCAGTGAATGGGAGGTCCGTGGCTACACCTTC	CASSEWEVRGYTF
TRBV6-1	NA	TRBJ2-7	NA	TGTGCCAGCAGAGGGGAAAGCTACGAGCAGTACTTC	CASRGESYEQYF
TRBV27	NA	TRBJ2-7	NA	TGTGCCAGCAGTTTCAGAAGGACCCCCCTCGAGCAGTACTTC	CASSFRRTPLEQYF